This T cell receptor (beta chain) is from a study of cytomegalovirus exposure and HLA in healthy donors. At the level of the study: Out of about 190 million T cells, an earlier analysis found fewer than 140 million unique TCR beta sequences in total. Study findings and constraints: Prior analysis indicated that the majority of TCR beta V segments exhibited productivity approximately 87% or approximately 30% of the time. Roughly uniform depth of sequencing across donors was assumed in presence/absence analyses.

This CDR3 is built from 15 residues. Deletions cut 4 bases from V and 7 bases from J, with 22 bases between. Germline CDR1 is SQVTM and CDR2 is ANQGSEA. In this sample, this clone turned up once. Its antigen remains unidentified. It was with 60 Vbeta and 13 Jbeta primers that the PCR ran. Libraries were prepared by immunoSEQ multiplex PCR; TCRdb keeps only in-frame clonotypes and omits some of them. The table includes 120,000 or so clones, over 75% detected once. The sequence was collected from a man in his forties or fifties in good health and CMV-seronegative. The rearrangement joins TRBV29-1 to TRBJ1-2; D not resolved. The sample taken for sequencing was PBMCs. In nucleotides, the CDR3 is TGCAGCGTTGTTGAGGGAGGGATGGGTGGAGGTGGCTACACCTTC. It codes for CSVVEGGMGGGGYTF.